The source of this TCR beta chain is a study of T cells in Graves' hyperthyroidism and ophthalmopathy (dated 2019 in TCRdb). Study-level background: Peripheral blood samples were taken at initial diagnosis, before any treatment was given. Prospective prediction of ophthalmopathy was tested in an independent validation cohort of 18 to 20 hyperthyroidism patients and 15 to 17 patients who later progressed to ophthalmopathy. According to the paper, TCR Vbeta CDR3 sequencing was carried out on 120 to 150 peripheral blood samples, which came from fewer than 50 ophthalmopathy, around 74 hyperthyroidism and some 17 progressor patients. Thyroid tissue and blood T-cell repertoires from roughly 6 Graves' hyperthyroidism patients were also compared in the study. The roughly 94 discovery patients were randomly divided into training and test sets at a 7:3 ratio. To identify TCR V-J signatures that set the groups apart, the researchers used a discovery cohort of about a hundred patients, made up of around 40 with Graves' ophthalmopathy and about 60 with stable Graves' hyperthyroidism. Following sampling, methimazole starting at 30 mg daily was given to hyperthyroidism patients, and high-dose intravenous methylprednisolone was given to ophthalmopathy patients.

The TCR beta CDR3 regions were amplified from RNA transcripts. The TCR CDR3 was subjected to a first round of RT-PCR using the HTBI primer set and the Qiagen OneStep RT-PCR kit. Libraries were constructed in a second round of multiplex PCR, after which size selection and purification were carried out. Libraries were sequenced paired-end with 100 bp reads on an Illumina HiSeq2000. The original methods were these. SOAPnuke was used to process the raw data, with reads discarded if the reads contained adapters or uncalled bases, had a mean Phred below 15, or lacked an exact constant-primer or identifier match. COPE v1.2.5 was used to merge the high-quality paired reads, and each unique nucleotide sequence was defined as a clonotype. MiTCR v1.1 was used to align clonotypes to the IMGT TRBV, TRBD and TRBJ reference segments. The analysis included only V-J combinations with a frequency above 0.0001, which together covered approximately 99% of the repertoires. A TCS score was defined as the ratio between F50 (clonal expansion) and ExV (chaos), using BLOSUM62-based TCRdist between CDR3 peptides within each V-J. Welch's t-statistics and random forest reduced fewer than 600 V-J features to 13, which were used in a naive Bayes classifier (R e1071). TCRdb applied fastp at Q25 and MiXCR to the public reads, then kept only in-frame beta chains. Each CDR3 protein gets just one entry, which takes the most common genes and DNA from the rows behind it. These V and J calls are TCRdb output, not the study's own analysis. For this sample there are roughly 290,000 distinct CDR3 sequences; about 13% appear just once. The top ten clones comprise approximately 7.9% of the sample.

Graves' hyperthyroidism was defined as stable when no progression to ophthalmopathy occurred over 18 months of follow-up. Hyperthyroidism patients were aged 18 to 65 years and newly diagnosed, with disease duration of less than 2 months. Exclusion was applied to patients with uncontrolled infections, other autoimmune diseases, pregnancy or lactation. Diagnoses were established on the basis of clinical symptoms, serum thyroxine and TRAb, thyroid ultrasound, and orbital computed tomography. PBMCs were isolated from roughly 10 ml of fresh peripheral blood by Ficoll-Paque density gradient centrifugation. Trizol reagent was used to extract total RNA, and RNA quality was then checked on an Agilent 2100 Bioanalyzer. About this clonotype itself: No antigen is known for it. It has no much larger one-base neighbor in the sample; base qualities were not kept.

The research as a whole found: In validation, progression to ophthalmopathy was predicted by the model with more than 65% sensitivity and 72% to 85% specificity, a median of approximately 7.1 months before onset. No statistical method was used to set the sample size in advance, and investigators knew the group allocation. A 13 V-J signature model separated ophthalmopathy from stable hyperthyroidism, with approximately 87% sensitivity and roughly 82% specificity in cross-validation and 80%/75% in testing. Most expanded thyroid clonotypes (frequency above 0.001) were also found in blood, which suggests that blood repertoires may mirror thyroid immune responses.

In the germline V gene (reference sequence), CDR1 corresponds to LGHDT and CDR2 to YNNKEL. Trimming removed 1 base from V and 0 bases from J, leaving 7 bases between the germline ends. The cysteine opens and the phenylalanine closes a CDR3 of 14 amino acids. The CDR3 DNA has 42 bases and is translated from base 1. The origin of this receptor is a woman aged 40 to 55 with Graves' hyperthyroidism. Sequencing used blood. The chain is assembled from TRBV3-1 and TRBJ2-7; there is no confident call for the D gene. The nucleotides are TGTGCCAGCAGCCAAGCTAGGAGCTCCTACGAGCAGTACTTC. This codes for CASSQARSSYEQYF.